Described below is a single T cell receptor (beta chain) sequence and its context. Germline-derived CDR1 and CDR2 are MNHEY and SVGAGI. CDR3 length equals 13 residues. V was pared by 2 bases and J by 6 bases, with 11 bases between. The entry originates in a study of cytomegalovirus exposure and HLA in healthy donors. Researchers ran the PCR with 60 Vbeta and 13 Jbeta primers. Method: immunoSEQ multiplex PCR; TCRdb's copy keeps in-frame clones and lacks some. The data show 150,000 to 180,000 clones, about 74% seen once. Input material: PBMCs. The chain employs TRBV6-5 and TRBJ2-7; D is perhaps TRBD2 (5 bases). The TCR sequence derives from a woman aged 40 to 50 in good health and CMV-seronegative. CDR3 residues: CASSYGGSREQYF. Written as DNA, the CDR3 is TGTGCCAGCAGTTACGGAGGCTCCCGCGAGCAGTACTTC.